Sequencing of this T cell receptor beta chain was carried out in a study of shared clonotypes between healthy human individuals. This clone was seen only a few times. Its antigen is unidentified. V shed 5 bases and J shed 4 bases, with 6 bases lying between them. The CDR3 is made up of 12 amino acids. Per the germline V gene, CDR1 is SGHAT and CDR2 is FQNNGV. Study conclusions and caveats: Against clonotypes common to all four donors, non-shared ones had lower generation probabilities.

The authors ran the assay at deep level. This table comes from immunoSEQ multiplex PCR, and its TCRdb copy is limited to in-frame clones, with some not included. The sample has 2 million to 3 million clones; around nine tenths are singletons. The receptor was isolated from a man between 18 and 35 years old in good health. The rearrangement joins TRBV11-2 to TRBJ1-3; D is ambiguous. Material: naive CD4+ T cells sorted from blood. Subset in this sample: CD45RA+ positively selected. CDR3 coding DNA: TGTGCCAGCAGCGTTCTGGGAAACACCATATATTTT. Its protein product is CASSVLGNTIYF.